This TCR beta chain was sequenced during a study of T cell changes during pregnancy in multiple sclerosis. Profiled with immunoSEQ multiplex PCR; TCRdb holds only in-frame clones, not every one. The profile shows roughly 48,000 clones, 80% to 95% of them singletons. This CDR3 is built from 16 residues. In germline, CDR1 is KGHSH, CDR2 LQKENI. The germline V and J ends were trimmed by 6 bases and 2 bases, with 18 bases remaining between them. This specimen consisted of CD4+ T cells from peripheral blood mononuclear cells, obtained in the second trimester of pregnancy. The chain joins TRBV18 to TRBJ2-3; perhaps TRBD1 as D (6 bases). The receptor was derived from a female donor in good health, enrolled as a control in a pregnancy study. CDR3 sequence: CASSSQGPAITDTQYF. CDR3 bases: TGTGCCAGCTCTTCACAGGGACCAGCTATCACAGATACGCAGTATTTT.